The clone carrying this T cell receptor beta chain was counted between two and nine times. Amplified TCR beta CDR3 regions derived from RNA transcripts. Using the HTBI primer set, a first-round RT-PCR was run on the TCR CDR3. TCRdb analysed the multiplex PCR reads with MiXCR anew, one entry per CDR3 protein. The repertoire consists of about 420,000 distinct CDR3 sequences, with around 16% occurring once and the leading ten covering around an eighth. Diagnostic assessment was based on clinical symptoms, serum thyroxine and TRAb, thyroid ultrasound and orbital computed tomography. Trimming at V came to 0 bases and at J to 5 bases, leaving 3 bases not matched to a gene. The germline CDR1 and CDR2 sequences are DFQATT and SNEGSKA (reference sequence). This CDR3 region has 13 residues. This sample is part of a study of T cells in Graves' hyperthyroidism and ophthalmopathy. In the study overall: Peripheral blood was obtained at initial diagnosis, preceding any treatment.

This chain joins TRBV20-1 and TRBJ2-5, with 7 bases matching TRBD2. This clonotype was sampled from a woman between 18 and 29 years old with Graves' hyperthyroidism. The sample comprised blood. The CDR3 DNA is TGCAGTGCTAGAGATCAGGGAGGGGAGACCCAGTACTTC. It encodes CSARDQGGETQYF.